This T cell receptor (beta chain) derives from a study of blood T cell repertoires in COVID-19. This clone has a handful of counts. The CDR3 loop spans 15 amino acids. CDR1 SGHDT and CDR2 YYEEEE come from the germline V gene. Trimming took off 3 bases at V and 0 bases at J, with 12 bases between the two ends. As processed by the authors: Reference gene primer amplification in the assay estimated nucleated cell counts. TCRdb keeps only in-frame clones here, not all; method: immunoSEQ multiplex PCR. V and J calls and clone size are those listed in that table; D and trimming were worked out from the DNA. Here the sample spans under 110,000 clones, around 87% being singletons.

The clonotype was recovered from a woman aged 25 to 39 with acute or convalescent COVID-19. The specimen sequenced was peripheral blood. This chain connects TRBV5-6 to TRBJ1-1, with D unclear. The CDR3 nucleotides read TGTGCCAGCAGCTCCCAGTTGTTTCTGAACACTGAAGCTTTCTTT. Encoded protein: CASSSQLFLNTEAFF.